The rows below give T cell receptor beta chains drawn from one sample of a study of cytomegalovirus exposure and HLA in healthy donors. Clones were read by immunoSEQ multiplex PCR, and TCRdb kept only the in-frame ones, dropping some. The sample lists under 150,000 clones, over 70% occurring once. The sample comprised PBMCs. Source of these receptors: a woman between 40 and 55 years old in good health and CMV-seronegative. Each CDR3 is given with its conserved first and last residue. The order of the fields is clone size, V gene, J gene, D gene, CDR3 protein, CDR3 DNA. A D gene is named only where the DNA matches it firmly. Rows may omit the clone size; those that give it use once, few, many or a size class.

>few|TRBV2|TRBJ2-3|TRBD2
CASSVPRSSGTSTDTQYF
TGTGCCAGCAGTGTGCCCCGATCTAGCGGGACCTCCACAGATACGCAGTATTTT
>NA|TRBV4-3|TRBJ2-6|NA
CASSQDGTSGANVLTF
TGCGCCAGCAGCCAAGATGGGACATCTGGGGCCAACGTCCTGACTTTC
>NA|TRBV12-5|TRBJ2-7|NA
CASGLTVAPGPPYEQYF
TGTGCTAGTGGTTTGACGGTGGCACCTGGGCCTCCCTACGAGCAGTACTTC
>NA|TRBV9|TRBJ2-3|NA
CASSVAVSGDTQYF
TGTGCCAGCAGCGTAGCGGTCTCGGGTGATACGCAGTATTTT
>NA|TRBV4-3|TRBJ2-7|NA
CASSQGRPDREESEAYEQYF
TGCGCCAGCAGCCAAGGACGGCCAGACAGGGAGGAGTCGGAGGCCTACGAGCAGTACTTC
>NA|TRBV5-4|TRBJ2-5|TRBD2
CASSLPGTRQETQYF
TGTGCCAGCAGCTTGCCGGGGACTAGACAAGAGACCCAGTACTTC
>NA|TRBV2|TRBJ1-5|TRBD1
CASRGDSPNQPQHF
TGTGCCAGCAGGGGGGACAGCCCTAATCAGCCCCAGCATTTT
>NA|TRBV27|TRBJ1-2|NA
CASPGGDYGYTF
TGTGCCAGCCCGGGGGGGGACTATGGCTACACCTTC
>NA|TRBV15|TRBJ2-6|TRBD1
CATTDRGLSGANVLTF
TGTGCCACCACAGACAGGGGACTCTCTGGGGCCAACGTCCTGACTTTC
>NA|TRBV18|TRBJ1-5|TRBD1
CASSPAGTGQPQHF
TGTGCCAGCTCACCCGCCGGGACAGGGCAGCCCCAGCATTTT
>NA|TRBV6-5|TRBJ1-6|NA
CASSGLLDNSPLHF
TGTGCCAGCAGTGGACTTCTAGATAATTCACCCCTCCACTTT
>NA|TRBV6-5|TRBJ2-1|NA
CASRRRDNSYNEQFF
TGTGCCAGCAGACGCCGGGACAACTCCTACAATGAGCAGTTCTTC
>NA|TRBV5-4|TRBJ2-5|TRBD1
CASSATGGRETQYF
TGTGCCAGCAGCGCAACAGGGGGCAGAGAGACCCAGTACTTC
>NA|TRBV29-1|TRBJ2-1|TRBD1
CSVGDPQGASYNEQFF
TGCAGCGTTGGGGACCCACAGGGGGCCTCCTACAATGAGCAGTTCTTC
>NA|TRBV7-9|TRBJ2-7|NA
CSSSLGDSGFGSYEQYF
TGTTCCAGCAGCTTAGGGGATTCAGGGTTTGGGTCCTACGAGCAGTACTTC
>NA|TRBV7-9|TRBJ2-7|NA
CASSPRTNIKGEQYF
TGTGCCAGCAGCCCCAGGACTAATATTAAGGGGGAGCAGTACTTC
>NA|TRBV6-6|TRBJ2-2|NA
CASSMGAPGELFF
TGTGCCAGCAGTATGGGGGCGCCCGGGGAGCTGTTTTTT
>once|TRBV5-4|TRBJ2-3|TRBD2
CASSLRTSGVTDTQYF
TGTGCCAGCAGCTTAAGGACTAGCGGGGTCACAGATACGCAGTATTTT
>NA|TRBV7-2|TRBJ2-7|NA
CASSLVDNSYEQYF
TGTGCCAGCAGCTTAGTGGACAACTCCTACGAGCAGTACTTC
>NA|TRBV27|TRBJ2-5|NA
CASSYATGRYQETQYF
TGTGCCAGCAGTTACGCGACAGGGAGGTACCAAGAGACCCAGTACTTC
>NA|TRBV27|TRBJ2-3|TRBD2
CASSLSGVAGTDTQYF
TGTGCCAGCAGTTTATCGGGGGTAGCGGGGACAGATACGCAGTATTTT
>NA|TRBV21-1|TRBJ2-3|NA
CASSQSRRDYSSTDTQYF
TGTGCCAGCAGCCAGTCCCGGCGGGACTACTCCAGCACAGATACGCAGTATTTT
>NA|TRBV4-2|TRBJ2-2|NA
CASSPRDTSTGELFF
TGTGCCAGCAGCCCCCGGGACACCTCGACCGGGGAGCTGTTTTTT
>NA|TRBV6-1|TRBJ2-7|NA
CASSEGATVREQYF
TGTGCCAGCAGTGAGGGGGCGACGGTAAGGGAGCAGTACTTC
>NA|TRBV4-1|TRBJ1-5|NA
CASSQSGNQPQHF
TGCGCCAGCAGCCAATCGGGCAATCAGCCCCAGCATTTT
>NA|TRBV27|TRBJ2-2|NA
CASSFGGNTGELFF
TGTGCCAGCAGTTTTGGAGGGAACACCGGGGAGCTGTTTTTT
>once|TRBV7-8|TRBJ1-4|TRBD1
CASSLGRTGGNEKLFF
TGTGCCAGCAGCTTAGGGAGGACAGGGGGTAATGAAAAACTGTTTTTT
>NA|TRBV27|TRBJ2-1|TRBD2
CASRPSGANNEQFF
TGTGCCAGCAGGCCCAGCGGGGCTAACAATGAGCAGTTCTTC
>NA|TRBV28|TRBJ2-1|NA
CASQILASSYNEQFF
TGTGCCAGTCAAATACTAGCCAGCTCCTACAATGAGCAGTTCTTC
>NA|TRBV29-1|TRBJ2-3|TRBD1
CSVEGQRRTDTQYF
TGCAGCGTTGAGGGACAGCGGAGGACAGATACGCAGTATTTT
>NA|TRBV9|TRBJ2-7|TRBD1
CASSAGQGAGYEQYF
TGTGCCAGCAGCGCGGGACAGGGGGCGGGCTACGAGCAGTACTTC
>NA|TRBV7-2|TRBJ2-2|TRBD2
CASSLGGDTGELFF
TGTGCCAGCAGCTTGGGGGGGGACACCGGGGAGCTGTTTTTT
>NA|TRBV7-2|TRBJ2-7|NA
CASSKQTLYEQYF
TGTGCCAGCAGCAAGCAAACCCTCTACGAGCAGTACTTC
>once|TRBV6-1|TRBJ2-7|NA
CASTGLSSSYEQYF
TGTGCCAGCACTGGACTGTCGAGCTCCTACGAGCAGTACTTC
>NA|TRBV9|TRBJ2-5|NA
CASSVSGYGGQETQYF
TGTGCCAGCAGCGTATCGGGTTATGGAGGCCAAGAGACCCAGTACTTC
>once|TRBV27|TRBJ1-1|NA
CASSTRGEGEAFF
TGTGCCAGCAGTACCAGAGGGGAGGGTGAAGCTTTCTTT
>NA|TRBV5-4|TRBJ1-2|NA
CASSLATGNYGYTF
TGTGCCAGCAGCTTGGCAACAGGAAACTATGGCTACACCTTC